This T cell receptor (beta chain) stems from a study of chronic HIV infection and antiretroviral therapy. From the 5' RACE reads, TCRdb called clonotypes with MiXCR, one entry per CDR3 protein. Among under 55,000 distinct CDR3 sequences listed, about 18% were seen once. This CDR3 has 15 amino acids. V was cut by 4 bases and J by 8 bases, with 17 bases left in between. Germline V gene data show CDR1 as MDHEN and CDR2 as SYDVKM. This clonotype has only a few counts. This sequence was found in an adult who had HIV and had not received antiretroviral therapy, or was an uninfected healthy control (not recorded which). The sequenced sample was peripheral blood. The J gene is TRBJ1-4, the V gene TRBV28, with D maybe TRBD1 (6 bases). The CDR3 loop reads CASSSTGTSGEKLFF. The CDR3 bases are TGTGCCAGCAGTTCCACCGGGACATCGGGGGAAAAACTGTTTTTT.